One sample yielded the 2 T cell receptor beta chains listed below, sequenced in a study of control samples from healthy donors and cancer patients. TCRdb's table, derived via immunoSEQ multiplex PCR, lists solely in-frame clones and lacks some. Seen here are 150,000 to 200,000 clones, around 90% observed once, and the top ten hold roughly 1.3%. Source material: blood. Every receptor here comes from a woman aged 45-65 years in good health.

This sequence joins TRBV18 and TRBJ2-3, with D perhaps matching TRBD1 or TRBD2 (7 bases each). CDR1 KGHSH and CDR2 LQKENI come from the germline V gene. The CDR3 spans 15 residues. Trimming stripped 2 bases from V and 4 bases from J, with 13 bases between. CDR3 DNA sequence: TGTGCCAGCTCACCAAAGCAGGGGGGGGCAGATACGCAGTATTTT. This sequence encodes CASSPKQGGADTQYF.

J is TRBJ2-7 and V is TRBV14, with D unresolved. This CDR3 contains 12 residues. Germline loops: CDR1 SGHDN, CDR2 FVKESK. V shed 4 bases and J shed 9 bases, with 13 bases lying between them. The CDR3 sequence is CASSPDRIVQYF. CDR3 DNA sequence: TGTGCCAGCAGCCCCGATCGGATTGTGCAGTACTTC. Full variable domain (rest looked up from reference TRBV14 and TRBJ2-7): EAGVTQFPSHSVIEKGQTVTLRCDPISGHDNLYWYRRVMGKEIKFLLHFVKESKQDESGMPNNRFLAERTGGTYSTLKVQPAELEDSGVYFCASSPDRIVQYFGPGTRLTVT.